The 9 T cell receptor beta chains below were found in one sample sequenced in a study of CD8 T cells in Susac syndrome. RNA in amounts of roughly 0.5 to 1 ug was reverse transcribed with random hexamers. Each CDR3 protein gets one entry after TCRdb re-called the immunoSEQ multiplex PCR reads with MiXCR. This repertoire shows under 200,000 distinct CDR3 sequences, under 95% found once; its top ten account for roughly 0.12%. The material sequenced was CD4+ T cells from PBMCs. All receptors derive from a human donor with Susac syndrome.

The genes are TRBV12-3 or TRBV12-4 and TRBJ2-7, with 9 nucleotides matching TRBD2. The CDR3 has 12 amino acids. V lost 6 bases and J lost 6; bases outside the gene matches: 3. The chain's CDR3 is CASSRSGGEQYF. The CDR3 region has the DNA TGTGCCAGCAGCCGTAGCGGGGGCGAGCAGTACTTC.

This chain uses TRBV2 with TRBJ1-2; D not certain. The germline V and J ends were trimmed by 4 bases and 8 bases, with 11 bases remaining between them. Germline lookup yields CDR1 SNHLY and CDR2 FYNNEI. The CDR3 spans 12 residues. CDR3 nucleotide sequence: TGTGCCAGCAGTGTTGTAGGAAGAGGCTACACCTTC. Its translation: CASSVVGRGYTF.

In its sample, this clonotype was seen once. Here the CDR3 reads CASSQGAGSEQYF. CDR3 sequence (DNA): TGTGCCAGCAGCCAAGGCGCAGGGTCCGAGCAGTACTTC. The chain couples TRBV3-1 to TRBJ2-7; possibly TRBD1 for D (5 bases). Trimming removed 1 base at V and 6 bases at J, with 10 bases between. The CDR3 loop spans 13 amino acids. Germline V gene lookup returns CDR1 LGHDT and CDR2 YNNKEL (reference sequence).

The chain is built from TRBV5-6 and TRBJ2-3, with D uncertain. Germline CDR1 reads SGHDT; CDR2 reads YYEEEE. The CDR3 runs to 14 residues. V was shortened by 0 bases and J by 8 bases, with 13 bases between the two germline ends. The CDR3 nucleotides read TGTGCCAGCAGCTTGGGCGACTTAGTGCGTACGCAGTATTTT. Translation gives CASSLGDLVRTQYF.

J is TRBJ1-2 and V is TRBV29-1, with a weak D call TRBD1 (6 bases). The V gene's germline CDR1 is SQVTM and CDR2 ANQGSEA. This CDR3 is built from 12 residues. V gave up 4 bases and J gave up 2 bases, with 8 bases separating them. Written as DNA, the CDR3 is TGCAGCGTTGTAGGACAGAACTATGGCTACACCTTC. This encodes CSVVGQNYGYTF.

This clonotype appeared once. The V call is TRBV19, the J call TRBJ2-5; TRBD1 matches 8 bases. The V gene's germline CDR1 is LNHDA and CDR2 SQIVND (reference sequence). The CDR3 sequence is 14 residues long. J lost 5 bases, V lost 5 bases, and 7 bases had no gene match. The DNA for the CDR3 is TGTGCCAGTAGTCCTCGACAGGGGCCGGAGACCCAGTACTTC. Protein: CASSPRQGPETQYF.

The chain joins TRBV12-3 or TRBV12-4 to TRBJ2-7, with a tentative D call TRBD1 (5 bases). V lost 7 bases and J 4 bases, leaving 11 bases between the germline ends. The CDR3 has 12 residues. In DNA form, the CDR3 reads TGTGCCAGCACCCCTGACAGTTACGAGCAGTACTTC. This translates into CASTPDSYEQYF.

The chain has TRBV7-2 and TRBJ2-1, with 7 bases fitting TRBD2. Germline loops: CDR1 SGHTA, CDR2 FQGNSA. The CDR3 has 15 residues. With 2 bases clipped from V and 5 bases from J, the junction kept 6 bases outside the gene matches. The chain's CDR3 is CASSLTRTRHNEQFF. In nucleotides, the CDR3 is TGTGCCAGCAGCTTAACCCGGACTAGACACAATGAGCAGTTCTTC.

The chain employs TRBV12-3 or TRBV12-4 and TRBJ2-2; 9 bases map to TRBD1. V shed 5 bases, J shed 6 bases, and the junction held 10 bases outside the gene matches. This CDR3 has 16 amino acids. CDR3: CASSARDREPPGELFF. The CDR3 DNA sequence: TGTGCCAGCAGTGCCCGGGACAGGGAACCCCCCGGGGAGCTGTTTTTT.